The 4 T cell receptor beta chains presented below share a single source sample, sequenced in a study of T cells in Graves' hyperthyroidism and ophthalmopathy. Amplification of TCR beta CDR3 regions used RNA as the template. RT-PCR in the first round (using the HTBI primer set) targeted the TCR CDR3. Each CDR3 protein is one row after TCRdb ran MiXCR on the multiplex PCR reads. The sample lists over 350,000 distinct CDR3 sequences, roughly 14% occurring once. Sequencing was performed on blood. The origin of the receptors is a man between 18 and 29 years old with Graves' ophthalmopathy.

This clonotype appeared many times. The chain links TRBV6-1 to TRBJ2-2, with D hard to call. V dropped 8 bases and J dropped 0 bases, with 16 bases sitting between them. The V gene's germline CDR1 is MNHNS and CDR2 SASEGT. CDR3 length: 16 residues. CDR3 coding DNA: TGTGCCAGCGGGCAAAGCTTCAACTCGAACACCGGGGAGCTGTTTTTT. Its protein is CASGQSFNSNTGELFF.

This clonotype has ten or more counts. The J gene is TRBJ1-4, the V gene TRBV5-1; D is perhaps TRBD1 (5 bases). V lost 2 bases and J 8 bases, leaving 13 bases between the germline ends. From germline, CDR1 is SGHRS and CDR2 YFSETQ. This CDR3 is 14 amino acids long. DNA for the CDR3: TGCGCCAGCAGCTTCGCCGGCGGGGCCGAAAAACTGTTTTTT. Protein: CASSFAGGAEKLFF. The complete variable domain, with remaining parts taken from reference TRBV5-1 and TRBJ1-4, reads KAGVTQTPRYLIKTRGQQVTLSCSPISGHRSVSWYQQTPGQGLQFLFEYFSETQRNKGNFPGRFSGRQFSNSRSEMNVSTLELGDSALYLCASSFAGGAEKLFFGSGTQLSVL.

This clonotype appeared many times. The chain has TRBV7-9 and TRBJ2-7; 7 nucleotides line up with TRBD2. V dropped 1 base and J dropped 3; count of bases not matched to a gene: 6. Germline values: CDR1 SEHNR, CDR2 FQNEAQ (reference sequence). The CDR3 extends over 15 amino acids. CDR3 in amino acids: CASSLVRTRGYEQYF. In DNA, the CDR3 is TGTGCCAGCAGCTTAGTAAGGACTAGGGGCTACGAGCAGTACTTC.

This clonotype was counted ten times or more. The chain couples TRBV11-2 to TRBJ2-1; 9 bases agree with TRBD2. V dropped 3 bases and J dropped 8; count of bases not matched to a gene: 17. The CDR3 length is 18 residues. CDR1 and CDR2 (germline): SGHAT, FQNNGV. The CDR3, as DNA: TGTGCCAGCAGCTTGATACCCCCTTCGCGGGGGGGCCAGGATGAGCAGTTCTTC. Protein: CASSLIPPSRGGQDEQFF. Full variable domain (outside the CDR3, taken from reference TRBV11-2 and TRBJ2-1): EAGVAQSPRYKIIEKRQSVAFWCNPISGHATLYWYQQILGQGPKLLIQFQNNGVVDDSQLPKDRFSAERLKGVDSTLKIQPAKLEDSAVYLCASSLIPPSRGGQDEQFFGPGTRLTVL.